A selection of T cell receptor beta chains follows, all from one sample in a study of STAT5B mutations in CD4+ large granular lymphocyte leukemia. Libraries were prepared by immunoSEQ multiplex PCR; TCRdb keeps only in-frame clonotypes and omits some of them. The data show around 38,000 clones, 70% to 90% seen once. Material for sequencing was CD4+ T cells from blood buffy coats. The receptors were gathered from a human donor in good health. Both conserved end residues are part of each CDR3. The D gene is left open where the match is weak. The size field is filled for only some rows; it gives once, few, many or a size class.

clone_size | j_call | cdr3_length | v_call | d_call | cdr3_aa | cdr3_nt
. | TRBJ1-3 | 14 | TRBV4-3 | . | CASSLTGSGNTIYF | TGCGCCAGCAGCCTCACGGGGTCTGGAAACACCATATATTTT
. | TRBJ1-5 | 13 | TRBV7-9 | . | CASSPDPRQPQHF | TGTGCCAGCAGCCCCGACCCCAGGCAGCCCCAGCATTTT
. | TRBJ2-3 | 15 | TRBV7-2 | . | CASSLRRSSSDTQYF | TGTGCCAGCAGCTTAAGGCGTTCTAGCTCAGATACGCAGTATTTT
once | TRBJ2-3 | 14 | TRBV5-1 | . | CASSELTGRDTQYF | TGCGCCAGCAGCGAACTGACGGGGAGGGATACGCAGTATTTT
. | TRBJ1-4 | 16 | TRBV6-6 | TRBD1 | CASRHGQGRSDEKLFF | TGTGCCAGCAGACATGGACAGGGAAGGTCGGATGAAAAACTGTTTTTT
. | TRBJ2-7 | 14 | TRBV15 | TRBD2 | CATSRSGSSYEQYF | TGTGCCACCAGCAGAAGCGGGAGCTCCTACGAGCAGTACTTC
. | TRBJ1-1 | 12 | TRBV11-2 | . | CASSLTYTEAFF | TGTGCCAGCAGCTTAACTTACACTGAAGCTTTCTTT
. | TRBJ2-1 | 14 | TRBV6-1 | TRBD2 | CASIAGGPYNEQFF | TGTGCCAGCATCGCGGGAGGGCCCTACAATGAGCAGTTCTTC
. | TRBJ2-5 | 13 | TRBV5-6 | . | CASSLATEETQYF | TGTGCCAGCAGCTTGGCCACAGAAGAGACCCAGTACTTC
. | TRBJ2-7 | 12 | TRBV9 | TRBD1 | CASPTGAYEQYF | TGTGCAAGCCCTACAGGGGCCTACGAGCAGTACTTC
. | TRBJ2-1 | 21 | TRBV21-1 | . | CASSKVPGLNSATLTMIKQFF | TGTGCCAGCAGCAAAGTGCCTGGGTTGAATAGCGCCACTCTAACAATGATAAAGCAGTTCTTC
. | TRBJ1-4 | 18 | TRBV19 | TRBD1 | CASRPNAGQESSNEKLFF | TGTGCCAGTAGGCCGAATGCGGGACAGGAGTCTTCTAATGAAAAACTGTTTTTT
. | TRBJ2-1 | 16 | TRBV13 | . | CASSLGLDGEYNEQFF | TGTGCCAGCAGCTTAGGCCTTGACGGGGAATACAATGAGCAGTTCTTC
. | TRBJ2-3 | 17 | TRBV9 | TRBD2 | CASSSGGGLAGSDTQYF | TGTGCCAGCAGCTCAGGAGGCGGACTAGCGGGTTCAGATACGCAGTATTTT
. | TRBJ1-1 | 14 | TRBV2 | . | CASSVDKGSTEAFF | TGTGCCAGCAGTGTCGACAAGGGGAGCACTGAAGCTTTCTTT
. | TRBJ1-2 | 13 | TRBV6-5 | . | CASSAPQNYGYTF | TGTGCCAGCAGTGCACCTCAGAACTATGGCTACACCTTC
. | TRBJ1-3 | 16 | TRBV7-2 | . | CASSLMEVYSGNTIYF | TGTGCCAGCAGCTTAATGGAGGTCTACTCTGGAAACACCATATATTTT
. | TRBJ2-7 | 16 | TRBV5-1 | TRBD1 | CASSLVGTGASYEQYF | TGCGCCAGCAGCTTGGTGGGGACAGGGGCATCCTACGAGCAGTACTTC
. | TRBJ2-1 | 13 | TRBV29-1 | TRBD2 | CSVSSGRGGEQFF | TGCAGCGTTTCTAGCGGGAGGGGGGGTGAGCAGTTCTTC
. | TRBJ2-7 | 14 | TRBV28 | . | CASKGGQSSYEQYF | TGTGCCAGCAAGGGGGGACAGTCATCCTACGAGCAGTACTTC
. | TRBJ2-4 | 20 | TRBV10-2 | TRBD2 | CASSNSKAGGLLWAKNIQYF | TGCGCCAGCAGTAACTCCAAGGCGGGGGGACTCCTCTGGGCCAAAAACATTCAGTACTTC
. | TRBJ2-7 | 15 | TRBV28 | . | CASSDPGTGRYEQYF | TGTGCCAGCAGTGACCCCGGGACCGGGCGCTACGAGCAGTACTTC
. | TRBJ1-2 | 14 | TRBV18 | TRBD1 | CASSPDWTGVGYTF | TGTGCCAGCTCACCCGACTGGACAGGGGTAGGCTACACCTTC
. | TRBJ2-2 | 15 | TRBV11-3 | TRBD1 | CASSAGQGAAGELFF | TGTGCCAGCAGCGCGGGACAGGGGGCCGCCGGGGAGCTGTTTTTT
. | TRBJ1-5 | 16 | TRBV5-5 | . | CASSLNRVMGNQPQHF | TGTGCCAGCAGCCTCAACAGGGTAATGGGCAATCAGCCCCAGCATTTT
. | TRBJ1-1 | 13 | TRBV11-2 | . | CASSKTRNTEAFF | TGTGCCAGCAGCAAAACGAGGAACACTGAAGCTTTCTTT